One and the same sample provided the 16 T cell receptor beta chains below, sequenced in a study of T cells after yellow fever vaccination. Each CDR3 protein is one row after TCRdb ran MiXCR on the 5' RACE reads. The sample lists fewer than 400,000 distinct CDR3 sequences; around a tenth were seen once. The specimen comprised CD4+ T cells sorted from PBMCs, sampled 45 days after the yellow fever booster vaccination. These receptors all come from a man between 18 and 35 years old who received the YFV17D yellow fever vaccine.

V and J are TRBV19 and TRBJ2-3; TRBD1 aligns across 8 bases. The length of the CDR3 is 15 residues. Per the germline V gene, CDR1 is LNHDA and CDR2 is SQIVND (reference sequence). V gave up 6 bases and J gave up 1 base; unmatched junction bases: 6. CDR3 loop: CASRPRGQGTDTQYF. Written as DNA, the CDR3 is TGTGCCAGTAGACCCCGGGGACAGGGCACAGATACGCAGTATTTT.

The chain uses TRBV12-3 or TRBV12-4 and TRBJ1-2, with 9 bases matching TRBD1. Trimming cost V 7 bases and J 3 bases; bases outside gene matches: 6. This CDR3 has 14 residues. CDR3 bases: TGTGCCAGCAACCGGGGGACAGGGTACTATGGCTACACCTTC. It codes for CASNRGTGYYGYTF.

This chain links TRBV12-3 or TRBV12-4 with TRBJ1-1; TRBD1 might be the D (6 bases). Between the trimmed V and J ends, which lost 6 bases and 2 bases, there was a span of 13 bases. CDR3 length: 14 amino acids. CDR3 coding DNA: TGTGCCAGCAGATCCGGGACATCAAACACTGAAGCTTTCTTT. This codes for CASRSGTSNTEAFF.

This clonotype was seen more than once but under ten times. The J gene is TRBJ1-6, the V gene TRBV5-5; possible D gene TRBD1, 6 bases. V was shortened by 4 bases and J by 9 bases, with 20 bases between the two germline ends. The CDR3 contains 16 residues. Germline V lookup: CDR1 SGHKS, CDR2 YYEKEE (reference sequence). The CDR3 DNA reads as TGTGCCAGCAGCACTATTACAGGGTTCGTAGGTTCACCCCTCCACTTT. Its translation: CASSTITGFVGSPLHF.

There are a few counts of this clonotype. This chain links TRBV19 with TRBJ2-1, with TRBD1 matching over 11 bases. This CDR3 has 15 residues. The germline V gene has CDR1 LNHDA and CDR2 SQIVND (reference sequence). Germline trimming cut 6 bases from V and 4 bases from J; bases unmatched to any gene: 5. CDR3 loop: CASSGGQGAYNEQFF. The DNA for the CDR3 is TGTGCCAGTAGCGGTGGACAGGGGGCTTACAATGAGCAGTTCTTC.

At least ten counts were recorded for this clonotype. The CDR3 DNA reads TGCGCCAGCAGCTTTACAGGCTCCCGCACAGATACGCAGTATTTT. This sequence encodes CASSFTGSRTDTQYF. The V call is TRBV5-1, the J call TRBJ2-3; D is possibly TRBD1 (5 bases). Germline CDR1 reads SGHRS; CDR2 reads YFSETQ. This CDR3 has 15 amino acids. V dropped 2 bases and J dropped 1 base, with 11 bases sitting between them.

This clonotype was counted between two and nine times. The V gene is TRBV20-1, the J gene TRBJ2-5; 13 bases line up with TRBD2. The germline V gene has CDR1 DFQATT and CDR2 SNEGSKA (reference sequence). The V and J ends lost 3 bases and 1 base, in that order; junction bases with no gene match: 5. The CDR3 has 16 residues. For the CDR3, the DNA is TGCAGTGCTAGGGGACTAGCGGGATACTCCCAAGAGACCCAGTACTTC. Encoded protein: CSARGLAGYSQETQYF.

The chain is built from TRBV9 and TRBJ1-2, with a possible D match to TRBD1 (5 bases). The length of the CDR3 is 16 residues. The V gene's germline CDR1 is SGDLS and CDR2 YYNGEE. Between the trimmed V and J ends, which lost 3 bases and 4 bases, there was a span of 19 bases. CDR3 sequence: CASSAYGGQGVYGYTF. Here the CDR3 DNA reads TGTGCCAGCAGCGCTTATGGGGGTCAGGGAGTCTATGGCTACACCTTC. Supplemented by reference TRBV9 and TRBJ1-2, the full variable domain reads DSGVTQTPKHLITATGQRVTLRCSPRSGDLSVYWYQQSLDQGLQFLIQYYNGEERAKGNILERFSAQQFPDLHSELNLSSLELGDSALYFCASSAYGGQGVYGYTFGSGTRLTVV.

The CDR3 DNA follows: TGTGCCAGCAGCTCGGGACAGAAAATTAATCAGCCCCAGCATTTT. Protein: CASSSGQKINQPQHF. The V gene is TRBV25-1, the J gene TRBJ1-5; 7 positions match TRBD1. Unmatched junction bases numbered 9, after V lost 6 bases and J lost 4 bases. CDR1 and CDR2 (germline): MGHDK, SYGVNS. The CDR3 runs 15 residues. Based on the CDR3 plus reference TRBV25-1 and TRBJ1-5, the full variable domain is EADIYQTPRYLVIGTGKKITLECSQTMGHDKMYWYQQDPGMELHLIHYSYGVNSTEKGDLSSESTVSRIRTEHFPLTLESARPSHTSQYLCASSSGQKINQPQHFGDGTRLSIL.

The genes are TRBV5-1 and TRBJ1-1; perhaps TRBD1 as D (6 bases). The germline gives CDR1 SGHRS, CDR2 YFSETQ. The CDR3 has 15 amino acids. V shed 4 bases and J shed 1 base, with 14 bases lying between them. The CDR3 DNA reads TGCGCCAGCAGCCCAGACGGACAGACGAACACTGAAGCTTTCTTT. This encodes CASSPDGQTNTEAFF.

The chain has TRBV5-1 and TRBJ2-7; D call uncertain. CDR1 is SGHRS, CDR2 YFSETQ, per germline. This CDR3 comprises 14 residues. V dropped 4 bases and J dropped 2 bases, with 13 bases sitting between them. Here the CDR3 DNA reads TGCGCCAGCAGCCCCCAGACAAGACCCTACGAGCAGTACGTC. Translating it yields CASSPQTRPYEQYV.

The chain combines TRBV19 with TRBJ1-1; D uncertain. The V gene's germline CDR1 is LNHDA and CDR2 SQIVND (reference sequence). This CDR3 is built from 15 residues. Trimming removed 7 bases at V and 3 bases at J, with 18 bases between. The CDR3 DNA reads TGTGCCAGTAATCAACTAGGTGAGACCCACACTGAAGCTTTCTTT. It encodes CASNQLGETHTEAFF.

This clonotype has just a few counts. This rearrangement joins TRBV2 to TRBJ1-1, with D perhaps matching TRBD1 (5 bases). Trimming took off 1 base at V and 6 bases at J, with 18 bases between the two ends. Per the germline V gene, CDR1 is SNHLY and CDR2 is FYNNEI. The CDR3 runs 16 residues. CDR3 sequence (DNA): TGTGCCAGCAGTGAAGGCCCCCGGGGCCTTGGTGCTGAAGCTTTCTTT. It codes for CASSEGPRGLGAEAFF. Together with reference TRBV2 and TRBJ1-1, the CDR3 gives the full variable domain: EPEVTQTPSHQVTQMGQEVILRCVPISNHLYFYWYRQILGQKVEFLVSFYNNEISEKSEIFDDQFSVERPDGSNFTLKIRSTKLEDSAMYFCASSEGPRGLGAEAFFGQGTRLTVV.

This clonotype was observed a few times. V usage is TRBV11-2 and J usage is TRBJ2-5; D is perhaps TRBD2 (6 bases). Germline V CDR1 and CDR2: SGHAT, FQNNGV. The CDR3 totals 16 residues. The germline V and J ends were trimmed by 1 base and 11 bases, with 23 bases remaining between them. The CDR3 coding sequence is TGTGCCAGCAGCTTAGTCTTCGCGGGGCGTATGGGTGCGCAGTACTTC. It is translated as CASSLVFAGRMGAQYF.

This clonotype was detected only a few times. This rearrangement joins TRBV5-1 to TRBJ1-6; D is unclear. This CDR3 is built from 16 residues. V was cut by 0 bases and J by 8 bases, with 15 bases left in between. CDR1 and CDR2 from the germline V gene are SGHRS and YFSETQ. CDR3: CASSLALGTADSPLHF. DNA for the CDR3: TGCGCCAGCAGCTTGGCCCTGGGAACGGCGGATTCACCCCTCCACTTT.

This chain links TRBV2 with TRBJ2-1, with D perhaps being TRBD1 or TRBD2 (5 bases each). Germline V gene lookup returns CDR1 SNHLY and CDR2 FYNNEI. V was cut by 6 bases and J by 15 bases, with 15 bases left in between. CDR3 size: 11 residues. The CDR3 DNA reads TGTGCCAGCAGAGCCGGGACGCCTCCGTTCTTC. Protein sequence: CASRAGTPPFF.